This TCR beta chain emerged from a study of vaccination and CD4 T cells after COVID-19. About the research overall: The study collected post-vaccine samples a median around 73 days after dose two, with a range of 14 to 241.

Germline V gene sequence: CDR1 SGDLS, CDR2 YYNGEE. The CDR3 has 14 amino acids. The V end was cut by 3 bases, the J end by 0 bases, with 7 bases between. The Oncomine TCR Beta short-read assay sequenced DNA from cultured CD4+ T cells. CD4+ T cells were cultured, and genomic DNA was extracted from them. TCRdb reanalysed the PCR reads using MiXCR and keeps one entry per CDR3 protein. This sample has over 7,000 distinct CDR3 sequences, with about two fifths found just once. A note on this clonotype: Its cognate antigen is unknown.

The treatment here: roughly 11-day PBMC culture with coronavirus spike peptide pools or control peptides (ViraFEST assay). Ahead of the COVID-19 pandemic (2011-2018), the CD4+ T cells of the unexposed donor were collected. After expanding antigen-specific T cells with peptide pools, ViraFEST sequenced their TCRs. Each well held a few million PBMCs in IL-2 (around 10 IU/ml) medium with 10 ug/ml peptide pools. The sequence derives from a human donor in good health. Material: CD4+ T cells from blood, cultured in vitro. The genes are TRBV9 and TRBJ1-5; D gene ambiguous. DNA of the CDR3: TGTGCCAGCAGCGCCGATAATAGCAATCAGCCCCAGCATTTT. Translating gives CASSADNSNQPQHF.